The 16 T cell receptor beta chains in this list originate from one sample, sequenced in a study of shared clonotypes between healthy human individuals. Naive CD8 cells were CD45RO-negative, positively selected for CCR7, excluding terminally differentiated effector memory CD45RA+ cells. Using immunoSEQ multiplex PCR, the repertoire was profiled, and TCRdb retains in-frame clones only, with some absent. The profile covers about 2,100,000 clones, with approximately 94% appearing a single time and over 1.5% taken by the ten largest. Sequencing input: naive CD8+ T cells from PBMCs. Receptors originate from a man aged 18 to 29 in good health. Some clones in this sample may be carry-over from other donors' samples.

The rearrangement uses TRBV28 and TRBJ2-5; D possibly corresponds to TRBD2 (6 bases). The CDR3 length is 14 residues. Germline CDR1 reads MDHEN; CDR2 reads SYDVKM. V was trimmed by 3 bases and J by 3 bases, leaving 11 bases between them. The CDR3 region is CASSFPGEKETQYF. Here the CDR3 DNA reads TGTGCCAGCAGTTTTCCGGGAGAAAAAGAGACCCAGTACTTC.

The genes are TRBV27 and TRBJ2-7; D is perhaps TRBD2 (5 bases). The germline V gene has CDR1 MNHEY and CDR2 SMNVEV (reference sequence). The length of the CDR3 is 13 residues. V was pared by 8 bases and J by 1 base, with 12 bases between. The CDR3 DNA reads TGTGCCAGCGGGCGGGCCGGGTCCTACGAGCAGTACTTC. It yields the protein CASGRAGSYEQYF.

The chain employs TRBV7-3 and TRBJ2-3; 9 nucleotides align to TRBD1. The J segment lost 1 base and the V segment lost 8 bases, leaving 7 bases of the junction unmatched. Germline CDR1 is SGHTA and CDR2 is FQGTGA. The CDR3 is 15 residues long. The CDR3 spells CASADGDRGTDTQYF. CDR3 DNA: TGTGCCAGCGCGGACGGGGACAGGGGCACAGATACGCAGTATTTT.

This rearrangement joins TRBV9 to TRBJ2-1; 9 bases map to TRBD2. V lost 0 bases to trimming and J lost 8 bases; unmatched junction nucleotides: 9. There are 16 residues in the CDR3. Germline loops: CDR1 SGDLS, CDR2 YYNGEE. In DNA, the CDR3 is TGTGCCAGCAGCGTAGGGGTTAGCGGGAGTGGGGATGAGCAGTTCTTC. It translates to CASSVGVSGSGDEQFF.

This chain connects TRBV5-4 to TRBJ2-3; the D gene is possibly TRBD2 (5 bases). This CDR3 comprises 15 residues. Per germline, CDR1 SGHNT and CDR2 YYREEE (reference sequence). V lost 1 base and J 1 base, leaving 10 bases between the germline ends. In DNA form, the CDR3 reads TGTGCCAGCAGCTTGTCGCGGGCACGCACAGATACGCAGTATTTT. Its translation: CASSLSRARTDTQYF.

The chain has TRBV4-1 and TRBJ2-7; D possibly corresponds to TRBD2 (5 bases). Trimming removed 3 bases from V and 3 bases from J, with 9 bases in between. The CDR3 totals 13 residues. Germline assignment: CDR1 MGHRA and CDR2 YSYEKL. The CDR3 DNA follows: TGCGCCAGCAGCCATGGAGGTTTCTACGAGCAGTACTTC. Translating it yields CASSHGGFYEQYF.

The chain carries TRBV7-8 and TRBJ1-4; 8 bases map to TRBD1. This CDR3 contains 16 residues. V shed 5 bases, J shed 6 bases, and the junction held 11 bases outside the gene matches. In germline, CDR1 is SGHVS, CDR2 FQNEAQ. The CDR3 DNA sequence: TGTGCCAGCAGCCAAATCGCACAGGGGGTATATGAAAAACTGTTTTTT. This encodes CASSQIAQGVYEKLFF.

The rearrangement uses TRBV7-3 and TRBJ2-7; D tentatively reads TRBD1 or TRBD2 (5 bases each). Germline CDR1 and CDR2: SGHTA and FQGTGA. V was pared by 5 bases and J by 3 bases, with 11 bases between. The length of the CDR3 is 13 residues. Here the CDR3 reads CASSQGRGYEQYF. The CDR3 coding sequence is TGTGCCAGCAGCCAGGGACGTGGCTACGAGCAGTACTTC.

This clone was found once. The chain links TRBV7-3 to TRBJ1-1; D is unclear. The V gene's germline CDR1 is SGHTA and CDR2 FQGTGA. The CDR3 loop spans 19 amino acids. V lost 3 bases and J lost 1, with 24 bases in between. CDR3 DNA: TGTGCCAGCAGCTTCGACCGATCAGGTCATCCAAGAGGGAACACTGAAGCTTTCTTT. This sequence encodes CASSFDRSGHPRGNTEAFF.

The rearrangement uses TRBV7-9 and TRBJ1-2, with 7 bases fitting TRBD1. The V gene's germline CDR1 is SEHNR and CDR2 FQNEAQ (reference sequence). The CDR3 is made up of 12 amino acids. The junction had 7 bases not matched to a gene; V was cut back by 7 bases and J by 8 bases. CDR3 nucleotide sequence: TGTGCCAGCACCGCGGACAGGAGAGGCTACACCTTC. It codes for CASTADRRGYTF.

The CDR3, as DNA: TGTGCCAGCAGCTTACAGGGGGTAGCAACTAATGAAAAACTGTTTTTT. This gives the protein CASSLQGVATNEKLFF. The rearrangement uses TRBV13 and TRBJ1-4, with 7 bases aligning to TRBD1. The CDR3 has 16 residues. The V gene end was trimmed by 2 bases and the J gene end by 0 bases; junction bases not matched to a gene: 3. The germline CDR1 and CDR2 sequences are PRHDT and FYEKMQ (reference sequence).

The chain employs TRBV7-2 and TRBJ1-1; weak D call: TRBD1 (5 bases). The V and J ends lost 5 bases and 1 base respectively, with 17 bases between them. Germline loops: CDR1 SGHTA, CDR2 FQGNSA. The CDR3 runs to 16 residues. Here the CDR3 reads CASSRSGGHKNTEAFF. The CDR3 nucleotides read TGTGCCAGCAGCCGTTCGGGTGGACACAAGAACACTGAAGCTTTCTTT.

In its sample, this clone was seen once. V is TRBV11-2 and J is TRBJ2-2, with 8 bases matching TRBD2. V was pared by 7 bases and J by 6 bases, with 7 bases of the junction left unmatched. CDR3 length: 14 amino acids. Germline-derived CDR1 and CDR2 are SGHAT and FQNNGV. CDR3 sequence: CASTSRSGAGELFF. CDR3 sequence (DNA): TGTGCCAGCACCTCCCGTAGCGGGGCCGGGGAGCTGTTTTTT.

This clone was seen more than once but under ten times. The genes are TRBV2 and TRBJ1-2; D is ambiguous. Trimming stripped 2 bases from V and 6 bases from J, with 13 bases between. CDR3 length: 14 amino acids. CDR1 SNHLY and CDR2 FYNNEI come from the germline V gene. This chain's CDR3 is CASSELGWGDGYTF. The CDR3 nucleotides are TGTGCCAGCAGTGAACTAGGATGGGGTGATGGCTACACCTTC.

V and J are TRBV2 and TRBJ2-3; D possibly corresponds to TRBD2 (6 bases). CDR1 and CDR2 (germline): SNHLY, FYNNEI. The CDR3 totals 15 residues. Trimming took off 4 bases at V and 0 bases at J, with 11 bases between the two ends. The CDR3 is CASSGRGTSTDTQYF. In DNA, the CDR3 is TGTGCCAGCAGTGGGCGGGGAACTAGCACAGATACGCAGTATTTT.

This chain joins TRBV9 and TRBJ2-3; D is possibly TRBD1 or TRBD2 (5 bases each). Trimming pared 3 bases from V and 10 bases from J, leaving 21 bases between. The CDR3 extends over 15 amino acids. The germline V gene has CDR1 SGDLS and CDR2 YYNGEE. CDR3 in DNA: TGTGCCAGCAGCGACGGGATCAGGGTCGGGGAAGCGCAGTATTTT. Translated, it gives CASSDGIRVGEAQYF.